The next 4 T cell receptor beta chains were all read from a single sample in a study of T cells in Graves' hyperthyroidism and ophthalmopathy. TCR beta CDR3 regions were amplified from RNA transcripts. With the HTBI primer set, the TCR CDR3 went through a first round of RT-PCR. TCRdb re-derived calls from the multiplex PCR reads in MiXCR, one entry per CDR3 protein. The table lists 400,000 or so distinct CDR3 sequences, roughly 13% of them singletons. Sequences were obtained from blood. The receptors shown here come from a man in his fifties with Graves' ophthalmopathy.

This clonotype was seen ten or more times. CDR3 DNA sequence: TGTGCCAGCAGCCCAACGGGACTAGCGGGACGCGAGCAGTACTTC. This codes for CASSPTGLAGREQYF. This chain joins TRBV28 and TRBJ2-7, with 13 bases identical to TRBD2. The CDR3 contains 15 residues. Germline V gene lookup returns CDR1 MDHEN and CDR2 SYDVKM. Trimming at V came to 6 bases and at J to 6 bases, leaving 8 bases not matched to a gene.

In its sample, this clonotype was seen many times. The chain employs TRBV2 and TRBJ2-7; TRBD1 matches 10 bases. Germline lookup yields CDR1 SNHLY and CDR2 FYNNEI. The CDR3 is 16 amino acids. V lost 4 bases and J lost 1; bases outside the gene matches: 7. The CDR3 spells CASSADRGQGSYEQYF. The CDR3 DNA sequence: TGTGCCAGCAGTGCCGACAGGGGGCAAGGATCCTACGAGCAGTACTTC.

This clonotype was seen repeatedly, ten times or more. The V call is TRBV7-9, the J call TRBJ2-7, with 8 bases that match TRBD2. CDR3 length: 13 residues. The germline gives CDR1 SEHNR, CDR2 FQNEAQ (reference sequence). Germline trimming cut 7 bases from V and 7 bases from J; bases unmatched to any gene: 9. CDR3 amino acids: CASNLGRENEQYF. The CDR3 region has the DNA TGTGCCAGCAATCTCGGGAGGGAGAATGAGCAGTACTTC. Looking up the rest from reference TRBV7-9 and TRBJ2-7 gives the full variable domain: DTGVSQNPRHKITKRGQNVTFRCDPISEHNRLYWYRQTLGQGPEFLTYFQNEAQLEKSRLLSDRFSAERPKGSFSTLEIQRTEQGDSAMYLCASNLGRENEQYFGPGTRLTVT.

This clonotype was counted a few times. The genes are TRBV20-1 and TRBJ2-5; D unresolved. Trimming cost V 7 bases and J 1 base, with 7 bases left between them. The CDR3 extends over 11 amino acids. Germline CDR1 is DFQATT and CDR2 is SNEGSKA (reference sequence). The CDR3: CSGQLQETQYF. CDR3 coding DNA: TGCAGTGGGCAGCTCCAAGAGACCCAGTACTTC.